Shown below are 9 T cell receptor beta chains from a single sample sequenced in a study of T cells in Graves' hyperthyroidism and ophthalmopathy. Amplification targeted TCR beta CDR3 regions from RNA transcripts. HTBI primers were used for first-round RT-PCR of the TCR CDR3. One entry per CDR3 protein, called by TCRdb with MiXCR from the multiplex PCR reads. The sample contains hundreds of thousands of distinct CDR3 sequences, about half of which appear only once. The specimen sequenced was peripheral blood or thyroid tissue (not recorded which). Receptor source: a woman under 30 with Graves' hyperthyroidism.

This clonotype has at least ten counts. V usage is TRBV15 and J usage is TRBJ2-5; 7 nucleotides align to TRBD1. V shed 1 base, J shed 2 bases, and the junction held 4 bases outside the gene matches. The CDR3 contains 15 residues. CDR1 LNHNV and CDR2 YYDKDF come from the germline V gene (reference sequence). The CDR3 protein is CATSRVRQGQETQYF. The CDR3 DNA reads TGTGCCACCAGCAGAGTCAGACAGGGACAAGAGACCCAGTACTTC.

This clonotype appeared many times. The chain recombines TRBV7-8 with TRBJ1-5; 8 bases match TRBD1. The junction had 4 bases not matched to a gene; V was cut back by 2 bases and J by 4 bases. There are 15 residues in the CDR3. Germline CDR1 and CDR2: SGHVS and FQNEAQ. The DNA of the CDR3 is TGTGCCAGCAGCTTACGGGACAGGTCTAATCAGCCCCAGCATTTT. Amino acid sequence: CASSLRDRSNQPQHF. Full variable domain (rest looked up from reference TRBV7-8 and TRBJ1-5): GAGVSQSPRYKVAKRGQDVALRCDPISGHVSLFWYQQALGQGPEFLTYFQNEAQLDKSGLPSDRFFAERPEGSVSTLKIQRTQQEDSAVYLCASSLRDRSNQPQHFGDGTRLSIL.

Note on this clonotype: Likely a read error: the CDR3 ends without its conserved phenylalanine or tryptophan. The chain is built from TRBV20-1 and TRBJ1-1; no firm D call. Trimming removed 1 base at V and 2 bases at J, with 11 bases between. The CDR3 totals 14 residues. CDR1 is DFQATT and CDR2 is SNEGSKA in the germline V gene (reference sequence). The CDR3 DNA reads as TGCAGTGCTAGAGGACCGGACGGCAACACTGAAGCTTTCCTT. This translates into CSARGPDGNTEAFL.

The gene calls are TRBV25-1 and TRBJ2-7; no reliable D call. Germline V gene sequence: CDR1 MGHDK, CDR2 SYGVNS. The V and J ends lost 5 bases and 3 bases respectively, with 14 bases between them. The CDR3 sequence is 14 residues long. For the CDR3, the DNA is TGTGCCAGCAGTTTGTCTAGAGGTGTCTACGAGCAGTACTTC. Translation: CASSLSRGVYEQYF.

There are a few counts of this clonotype. The chain combines TRBV2 with TRBJ1-2, with TRBD1 matching 10 bases. V dropped 6 bases and J dropped 8; count of bases not matched to a gene: 9. The CDR3 sequence is 14 residues long. CDR1 is SNHLY, CDR2 FYNNEI, per germline. The CDR3 DNA is TGTGCCAGCAGGACCTCCGGGACAGGGGAAGGCTACACCTTC. Amino acid sequence: CASRTSGTGEGYTF.

The chain employs TRBV7-2 and TRBJ2-2, with 7 bases lining up with TRBD1. The CDR3 length is 15 residues. Germline V gene data show CDR1 as SGHTA and CDR2 as FQGNSA. After removal of 5 bases from V and 5 bases from J, the junction contained 8 bases not matched to a gene. The CDR3 sequence is CASSATGTETGELFF. DNA for the CDR3: TGTGCCAGCAGCGCTACCGGGACAGAGACCGGGGAGCTGTTTTTT.

This clonotype was observed a few times. V gene TRBV10-3 combines with J gene TRBJ1-1; possibly TRBD1 for D (5 bases). With 10 bases removed from V and 8 bases from J, the gap between germline ends came to 14 bases. The CDR3 spans 11 residues. Germline V CDR1 and CDR2: ENHRY, SYGVKD. CDR3 sequence (DNA): TGTGCCAGCAGGGACGGAGCCGAAGCTTTCTTT. Residues: CASRDGAEAFF.

Remarks on this clonotype: One end of the junction does not line up with germline, which may come from a read error. The chain recombines TRBV25-1 with TRBJ1-2; D might be TRBD1 (6 bases). The CDR3 has 14 residues. Germline assignment: CDR1 MGHDK and CDR2 SYGVNS. Here the CDR3 reads CASSKIGGEDGYTF. CDR3 DNA: TGCGCCAGCAGCAAGATAGGGGGTGAGGATGGCTACACCTTC.

In this sample, this clonotype turned up many times. This chain joins TRBV4-1 and TRBJ1-5, with D possibly TRBD1 on 5 matching bases. The length of the CDR3 is 16 residues. The ends were cut back, 1 base at V and 2 bases at J, with 12 bases in the middle. Germline lookup yields CDR1 MGHRA and CDR2 YSYEKL. CDR3 bases: TGCGCCAGCAGCCAAGTCCTGACAGAACGCAATCAGCCCCAGCATTTT. It translates to CASSQVLTERNQPQHF.